One and the same sample provided the 19 T cell receptor beta chains below, sequenced in a study of cytomegalovirus exposure and HLA in healthy donors. PCR was performed using 60 Vbeta and 13 Jbeta primers. The repertoire was sequenced with immunoSEQ multiplex PCR; TCRdb's copy has only in-frame clones and lacks some. The repertoire includes 93,000 or so clones, 65% to 80% of them detected once, and over 9% sits in the top ten. The sequenced sample consisted of PBMCs. All receptors derive from a woman aged 18-35 years in good health and CMV-seropositive.

The chain carries TRBV28 and TRBJ2-7; 9 positions match TRBD2. V gave up 0 bases and J gave up 6 bases; unmatched junction bases: 9. Germline V gives CDR1 MDHEN, CDR2 SYDVKM. The CDR3 sequence is 16 residues long. CDR3 residues: CASSLWLNSGSGEQYF. The CDR3 bases are TGTGCCAGCAGTTTATGGCTGAATAGCGGGAGCGGCGAGCAGTACTTC.

This chain connects TRBV10-3 to TRBJ1-4, with D possibly matching TRBD1 (6 bases). The CDR3 totals 14 residues. The germline V gene has CDR1 ENHRY and CDR2 SYGVKD. Trimming cost V 6 bases and J 0 bases, with 8 bases left between them. The CDR3 region has the DNA TGTGCCATCAGGGACAGTCCAACTAATGAAAAACTGTTTTTT. Encoded protein: CAIRDSPTNEKLFF.

The chain uses TRBV5-6 and TRBJ2-7, with 9 bases fitting TRBD1. CDR1 and CDR2 from the germline V gene are SGHDT and YYEEEE. The CDR3 is made up of 15 amino acids. Germline trimming cut 4 bases from V and 3 bases from J; bases unmatched to any gene: 8. The CDR3 DNA reads TGTGCCAGCAGCCCTCCAGGGACAGGGAGCTACGAGCAGTACTTC. As protein: CASSPPGTGSYEQYF.

This clone was counted between two and nine times. This chain joins TRBV5-8 and TRBJ2-1; maybe TRBD2 (6 bases). Between the trimmed V and J ends, which lost 2 bases and 9 bases, there was a span of 9 bases. There are 12 residues in the CDR3. CDR1 is SGHTS, CDR2 YDEGEE, per germline. The CDR3 region is CASSFGEVEQFF. The CDR3 DNA reads TGTGCCAGCAGCTTTGGGGAGGTTGAGCAGTTCTTC.

J is TRBJ1-1 and V is TRBV27, with D maybe TRBD1 (6 bases). V was trimmed by 5 bases and J by 3 bases, leaving 16 bases between them. The CDR3 loop spans 15 amino acids. CDR1 and CDR2 (germline): MNHEY, SMNVEV (reference sequence). The CDR3 loop reads CASSHGQPRDTEAFF. CDR3 in DNA: TGTGCCAGCAGTCACGGACAGCCCCGAGACACTGAAGCTTTCTTT.

The chain carries TRBV29-1 and TRBJ1-2; TRBD1 aligns across 10 bases. The V and J ends lost 8 bases and 5 bases, in that order; junction bases with no gene match: 5. Germline values: CDR1 SQVTM, CDR2 ANQGSEA. The length of the CDR3 is 12 residues. In nucleotides, the CDR3 is TGCAGCATCGGACAGGGGGGGTATGGCTACACCTTC. It encodes CSIGQGGYGYTF.

There are a few counts of this clone. V usage is TRBV27 and J usage is TRBJ1-5, with a tentative D call TRBD1 (5 bases). Trimming removed 5 bases at V and 3 bases at J, with 14 bases between. This CDR3 contains 15 residues. Germline values: CDR1 MNHEY, CDR2 SMNVEV (reference sequence). The CDR3, as DNA: TGTGCCAGCAGTCCGGCAGGGTTGATCAATCAGCCCCAGCATTTT. Translating it yields CASSPAGLINQPQHF.

J is TRBJ2-7 and V is TRBV9; 8 nucleotides align to TRBD1. Germline CDR1 reads SGDLS; CDR2 reads YYNGEE. The CDR3 contains 15 residues. J lost 0 bases, V lost 2 bases, and 4 bases had no gene match. In DNA, the CDR3 is TGTGCCAGCAGCGTGTCAGGGGGCCTCTCCTACGAGCAGTACTTC. This translates into CASSVSGGLSYEQYF.

The chain links TRBV6-5 to TRBJ1-1; tentative D call: TRBD1 (6 bases). Trimming stripped 5 bases from V and 1 base from J, with 14 bases between. CDR3 length equals 15 residues. The germline V gene encodes CDR1 MNHEY and CDR2 SVGAGI. The CDR3 here is CASSTLIRGNTEAFF. In nucleotides, the CDR3 is TGTGCCAGCAGTACGCTCATCAGGGGGAACACTGAAGCTTTCTTT.

This chain joins TRBV11-1 and TRBJ2-7, with unresolved D. V was cut by 5 bases and J by 3 bases, with 11 bases left in between. In germline, CDR1 is SGHAT, CDR2 FQDESV (reference sequence). The length of the CDR3 is 13 residues. The CDR3, as DNA: TGTGCCAGCAGCCTCGACACCAACTACGAGCAGTACTTC. This encodes CASSLDTNYEQYF.

This clone was counted a few times. The genes are TRBV6-5 and TRBJ2-5; TRBD2 is a possible D gene (6 bases). This CDR3 spans 15 amino acids. V shed 6 bases and J shed 3 bases, with 17 bases lying between them. The germline gives CDR1 MNHEY, CDR2 SVGAGI. CDR3 nucleotide sequence: TGTGCCAGCAGCTCACCCTATCGCGGGGAAGAGACCCAGTACTTC. Translating it yields CASSSPYRGEETQYF.

The V call is TRBV28, the J call TRBJ2-1, with D possibly matching TRBD1 (5 bases). This CDR3 spans 13 amino acids. Trimming left V 2 bases short and J 8 bases short, with 10 bases between. Looked up from germline, CDR1 is MDHEN and CDR2 is SYDVKM. The CDR3 bases are TGTGCCAGCAGTTTACTCAGGGCGGATGAGCAGTTCTTC. This codes for CASSLLRADEQFF.

This chain joins TRBV2 and TRBJ1-5; TRBD1 matches at 9 bases. Germline V gene data show CDR1 as SNHLY and CDR2 as FYNNEI. V gave up 10 bases and J gave up 2 bases; unmatched junction bases: 9. The CDR3 has 15 residues. CDR3 amino acids: CATLRTGVGNQPQHF. The CDR3 DNA follows: TGTGCCACCCTTCGGACAGGGGTCGGCAATCAGCCCCAGCATTTT.

The J gene is TRBJ1-4, the V gene TRBV15; 11 bases are a match to TRBD1. The CDR3 loop spans 14 amino acids. Looked up from germline, CDR1 is LNHNV and CDR2 is YYDKDF (reference sequence). The junction had 3 bases not matched to a gene; V was cut back by 5 bases and J by 7 bases. Here the CDR3 reads CATSRTGGSEKLFF. The CDR3 bases are TGTGCCACCAGCCGGACAGGGGGCTCTGAAAAACTGTTTTTT.

This clone was found a few times. The chain combines TRBV9 with TRBJ1-4; D possibly corresponds to TRBD1 (6 bases). V was cut by 4 bases and J by 5 bases, with 15 bases left in between. Germline V gives CDR1 SGDLS, CDR2 YYNGEE. CDR3 size: 15 residues. This CDR3 reads CASSLTGQPNEKLFF. The DNA of the CDR3 is TGTGCCAGCAGCCTTACAGGGCAGCCGAATGAAAAACTGTTTTTT.

This clone was recorded a few times. The gene calls are TRBV5-1 and TRBJ2-7; 9 nucleotides match TRBD1. Germline lookup yields CDR1 SGHRS and CDR2 YFSETQ. This CDR3 has 15 amino acids. Trimming at V came to 1 base and at J to 1 base, leaving 3 bases not matched to a gene. The CDR3 spells CASSLTGTGSYEQYF. CDR3 nucleotides: TGCGCCAGCAGCTTGACCGGGACAGGGTCCTACGAGCAGTACTTC.

CDR3 loop: CASRNRGSYEQYF. In DNA form, the CDR3 reads TGCGCCAGCAGAAACAGGGGGTCCTACGAGCAGTACTTC. This chain uses TRBV5-1 with TRBJ2-7; TRBD1 agrees at 8 bases. The J segment lost 1 base and the V segment lost 5 bases, leaving 2 bases of the junction unmatched. Germline CDR1 SGHRS, CDR2 YFSETQ. This CDR3 contains 13 residues.

The sample holds a few counts of this clone. The chain is built from TRBV2 and TRBJ2-2, with 10 bases fitting TRBD2. CDR1 SNHLY and CDR2 FYNNEI come from the germline V gene. CDR3 length equals 15 residues. The V and J ends lost 4 bases and 4 bases, in that order; junction bases with no gene match: 3. CDR3 coding DNA: TGTGCCAGCAGTGTCCTAGCGGGAGCCACCGGGGAGCTGTTTTTT. This codes for CASSVLAGATGELFF.

The CDR3 region has the DNA TGTGCCAGCAGCTTTCAGGGCATGAACACTGAAGCTTTCTTT. Protein sequence: CASSFQGMNTEAFF. The J gene is TRBJ1-1, the V gene TRBV7-2; D might be TRBD1 (5 bases). Per the germline V gene, CDR1 is SGHTA and CDR2 is FQGNSA. This CDR3 region has 14 residues. Trimming shortened V by 3 bases and J by 0 bases, and 8 bases separated the two germline ends.